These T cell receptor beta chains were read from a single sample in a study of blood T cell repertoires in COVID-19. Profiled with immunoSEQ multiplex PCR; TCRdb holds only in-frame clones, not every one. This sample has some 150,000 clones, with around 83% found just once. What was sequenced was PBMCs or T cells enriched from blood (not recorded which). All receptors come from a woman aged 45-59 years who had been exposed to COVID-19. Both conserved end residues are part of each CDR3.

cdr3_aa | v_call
CASSIPASGRVNEQFF | TRBV19
CAWKQGSNQPQHF | TRBV30
CASSPMTGSDTQYF | TRBV4-1
CASSPGQGAYNEQFF | TRBV14
CASSSAAGREETQYF | TRBV7-7
CASSRSGSSYEQYF | TRBV11-2
CASSRAGGGDTEAFF | TRBV6-2/TRBV6-3
CASSPTGPRNTIYF | TRBV5-1
CASSIIAGSGEQYF | TRBV6-2/TRBV6-3
CASSRDWSEAFF | TRBV6-2/TRBV6-3